This is a list of T cell receptor beta chains from one sample in a study of identifying expanded T cells in peripheral blood. Data came from immunoSEQ multiplex PCR; TCRdb stores just in-frame clones and leaves some out. The sample contains around 100,000 clones, 75% to 90% of which appear only once. Sequenced input: blood. These receptors were collected from a person aged 18-70 years in good health. CDR3s include the opening cysteine and the closing phenylalanine or tryptophan. The order of the fields is CDR3 length, J gene, V gene, D gene, clone size, CDR3 DNA, CDR3 protein. D genes are given only for firm matches. The size entry is marked missing in some rows and otherwise reads once, few, many or a size class.

14 TRBJ1-4 TRBV19 NA once TGTGCCAGTAAAATGTTGGAGGATAGTGAAAAACTGTTTTTT CASKMLEDSEKLFF
14 TRBJ1-2 TRBV5-1 NA NA TGCGCCAGCAGCTTGGGGACAGTTAACTATGGCTACACCTTC CASSLGTVNYGYTF
16 TRBJ2-3 TRBV15 TRBD2 NA TGTGCCACCAGCGGAATAGCGGGGGGCACCGCAGATACGCAGTATTTT CATSGIAGGTADTQYF
14 TRBJ2-2 TRBV11-2 NA NA TGTGCCAGCAGCCACTGGGCCCCTTGGAGGGAGCTGTTTTTT CASSHWAPWRELFF
15 TRBJ1-5 TRBV19 NA NA TGTGCCAGTAGTGAAAGGACCGCTCCTAATCAGCCCCAGCATTTT CASSERTAPNQPQHF
15 TRBJ1-1 TRBV5-6 NA NA TGTGCCAGCACCGCGGTGGGGGGTGGGAACACTGAAGCTTTCTTT CASTAVGGGNTEAFF
13 TRBJ1-2 TRBV6-5 TRBD1 NA TGTGCCAGCAGCGAGGACAGGGGGACTGGCTACACCTTC CASSEDRGTGYTF
12 TRBJ1-1 TRBV29-1 NA NA TGCAGCGCGCACACCTCTGGACAGAAAGCTTTCTTT CSAHTSGQKAFF
14 TRBJ1-2 TRBV5-1 NA few TGCGCCAGCAGCTTTGGGGGAAACGACTATGGCTACACCTTC CASSFGGNDYGYTF
15 TRBJ2-1 TRBV11-3 TRBD2 NA TGTGCCAGCAGACCTGGGACTAGCGGCTACAATGAGCAGTTCTTC CASRPGTSGYNEQFF
15 TRBJ1-2 TRBV6-5 TRBD1 NA TGTGCCAGCAGTTCTCGGACAGGGTTGAACTATGGCTACACCTTC CASSSRTGLNYGYTF
14 TRBJ2-5 TRBV5-1 TRBD1 NA TGCGCCAGCAGCCTGGACAGGGGACAAGAGACCCAGTACTTC CASSLDRGQETQYF
13 TRBJ2-3 TRBV18 TRBD1 NA TGTGCCAGCTCACGGACAGGGCCAGATACGCAGTATTTT CASSRTGPDTQYF
15 TRBJ1-5 TRBV9 NA once TGTGCCAGCAGCGTAGAGGGGTATAGCAATCAGCCCCAGCATTTT CASSVEGYSNQPQHF
12 TRBJ2-2 TRBV11-3 NA NA TGTGCCAGCAGCTTAAAGGCCGGGGAGCTGTTTTTT CASSLKAGELFF